Shown below are 20 T cell receptor beta chains from a single sample sequenced in a study of blood T cells in healthy people across ages. Sample-barcoded 5' priming and a J-beta primer mix drove a second PCR of about 6 to 12 cycles. TCRdb called the 5' RACE reads again in MiXCR, with one record for every CDR3 protein. Of about 780,000 distinct CDR3 sequences listed, about 59% are singletons. Sequencing was carried out using blood. The origin of the receptors is a young man in good health.

To note about this clonotype: At one end, the junction sequence differs from germline, possibly due to a read error. The chain has TRBV12-3 or TRBV12-4 and TRBJ2-3; D unclear. The CDR3 is 14 residues long. The CDR3 DNA reads TGCGCCAGCAGTTTATCGGTGAGAGCACATACGCAGTATTTT. Protein product: CASSLSVRAHTQYF.

The rearrangement uses TRBV20-1 and TRBJ1-5; D remains ambiguous. The CDR3 is 13 amino acids. Trimming removed 5 bases from V and 7 bases from J, with 15 bases in between. CDR1 is DFQATT and CDR2 is SNEGSKA in the germline V gene (reference sequence). In nucleotides, the CDR3 is TGCAGTGCTCCAGAGGGTTACCGGCAGCCCCAGCATTTT. It specifies CSAPEGYRQPQHF.

The J gene is TRBJ1-5, the V gene TRBV10-3; possibly TRBD1 for D (6 bases). Per germline, CDR1 ENHRY and CDR2 SYGVKD. This CDR3 spans 16 amino acids. Trimming took 3 bases from V and 1 from J, leaving 13 bases between them. CDR3 amino acids: CAISDPGTSSNQPQHF. CDR3 nucleotides: TGTGCCATCAGTGACCCCGGGACATCAAGCAATCAGCCCCAGCATTTT.

V is TRBV7-2 and J is TRBJ2-3, with unresolved D. Germline V lookup: CDR1 SGHTA, CDR2 FQGNSA. Trimming removed 2 bases at V and 2 bases at J, with 8 bases between. This CDR3 comprises 14 residues. The CDR3: CASSLNSFTDTQYF. For the CDR3, the DNA is TGTGCCAGCAGCTTAAATAGCTTCACAGATACGCAGTATTTT.

Only one count was recorded for this clonotype. In DNA, the CDR3 is TGCAGCGTTGAAGAAACAGGGGAGGGCTACGAGCAGTACTTC. Protein: CSVEETGEGYEQYF. The genes are TRBV29-1 and TRBJ2-7; D might be TRBD1 or TRBD2, each matching 7 bases. V was pared by 0 bases and J by 3 bases, with 12 bases between. Germline V lookup: CDR1 SQVTM, CDR2 ANQGSEA. The CDR3 loop spans 14 amino acids.

The CDR3 region is CASNPTGEGGYTF. DNA for the CDR3: TGTGCCAGCAACCCGACAGGGGAGGGTGGCTACACCTTC. The chain is built from TRBV12-3 or TRBV12-4 and TRBJ1-2, with 8 bases fitting TRBD1. This CDR3 region has 13 residues. After removal of 7 bases from V and 7 bases from J, the junction contained 8 bases not matched to a gene.

J is TRBJ2-6 and V is TRBV2, with unresolved D. Trimming removed 9 bases from V and 4 bases from J, with 16 bases in between. In germline, CDR1 is SNHLY, CDR2 FYNNEI. This CDR3 has 15 residues. The CDR3 reads CARTTESSGANVLTF. The CDR3 coding sequence is TGTGCCAGAACTACAGAGAGCTCCGGGGCCAACGTCCTGACTTTC.

This clonotype appeared a few times. The J gene is TRBJ2-7, the V gene TRBV29-1; tentatively, D is TRBD1 (6 bases). CDR1 and CDR2 from the germline V gene are SQVTM and ANQGSEA. V gave up 6 bases and J gave up 2 bases, with 14 bases separating them. The CDR3 runs to 13 residues. The CDR3 region is CSVSRGSPYEQYF. The CDR3 region has the DNA TGCAGCGTATCTAGGGGGAGTCCCTACGAGCAGTACTTC.

The rearrangement joins TRBV18 to TRBJ2-3, with 10 bases lining up with TRBD2. After removal of 1 base from V and 6 bases from J, the junction contained 13 bases not matched to a gene. The germline V gene has CDR1 KGHSH and CDR2 LQKENI. The CDR3 consists of 18 residues. CDR3 nucleotides: TGTGCCAGCTCACCACGGCAGCGGGGGGGCTCCTACCCCGATACGCAGTATTTT. Translating it yields CASSPRQRGGSYPDTQYF. Based on the CDR3 plus reference TRBV18 and TRBJ2-3, the full variable domain is NAGVMQNPRHLVRRRGQEARLRCSPMKGHSHVYWYRQLPEEGLKFMVYLQKENIIDESGMPKERFSAEFPKEGPSILRIQQVVRGDSAAYFCASSPRQRGGSYPDTQYFGPGTRLTVL.

This clonotype was detected once. The CDR3 DNA is TGTGCCAGCAGTCCCTACGGACAGGGGGCAGATACGCAGTATTTT. It codes for CASSPYGQGADTQYF. This chain joins TRBV27 and TRBJ2-3; 10 positions agree with TRBD1. CDR1 MNHEY and CDR2 SMNVEV come from the germline V gene (reference sequence). Trimming at V came to 5 bases and at J to 4 bases, leaving 6 bases not matched to a gene. CDR3 size: 15 residues.

This chain connects TRBV20-1 to TRBJ2-4; D may be TRBD1 (5 bases). The DNA end is a closer match to TRBJ2-7, so the J assignment may be wrong. There are 12 residues in the CDR3. Germline CDR1 is DFQATT and CDR2 is SNEGSKA (reference sequence). The CDR3 bases are TGCAGTGCTAGACCCGACAGCCACGAGCAGTACTTC. As protein: CSARPDSHEQYF.

The chain recombines TRBV10-3 with TRBJ2-3, with 10 bases matching TRBD1. The germline V gene encodes CDR1 ENHRY and CDR2 SYGVKD. V shed 0 bases and J 2 bases; nucleotides not matched to a gene: 2. The CDR3 sequence is 16 residues long. The CDR3 DNA sequence: TGTGCCATCAGTGAGTCCGGGACAGGGGCCACAGATACGCAGTATTTT. This encodes CAISESGTGATDTQYF.

This clonotype has more than one count but fewer than ten. The V call is TRBV15, the J call TRBJ2-7, with 10 bases fitting TRBD2. The CDR3 has 16 residues. Per the germline V gene, CDR1 is LNHNV and CDR2 is YYDKDF (reference sequence). Trimming cost V 0 bases and J 3 bases; bases outside gene matches: 5. The CDR3 region has the DNA TGTGCCACCAGCAGAGAATCTAGCGGGGGATACTACGAGCAGTACTTC. This sequence encodes CATSRESSGGYYEQYF.

The chain is built from TRBV15 and TRBJ2-7; D is unresolved. The CDR3 is made up of 16 amino acids. V shed 0 bases and J shed 0 bases, with 12 bases lying between them. CDR1 LNHNV and CDR2 YYDKDF come from the germline V gene (reference sequence). The CDR3 reads CATSRDRQISSYEQYF. For the CDR3, the DNA is TGTGCCACCAGCAGAGATCGCCAGATATCCTCCTACGAGCAGTACTTC.

The chain recombines TRBV7-3 with TRBJ2-7, with no clear D. The CDR3 loop spans 13 amino acids. Trimming left V 3 bases short and J 7 bases short, with 13 bases between. The germline gives CDR1 SGHTA, CDR2 FQGTGA. Here the CDR3 DNA reads TGTGCCAGCAGCTTCGGACGGCTTTCTGAGCAGTACTTC. This gives the protein CASSFGRLSEQYF.

This clonotype turned up a few times. The CDR3 DNA reads as TGTGCCATCAGTGAAACAGGGACAGCAGATCAGCCCCAGCATTTT. Amino acids: CAISETGTADQPQHF. The V call is TRBV10-3, the J call TRBJ1-5; 7 bases match TRBD1. The CDR3 loop spans 15 amino acids. Trimming removed 3 bases from V and 5 bases from J; junction bases left unmatched: 7. Germline V gives CDR1 ENHRY, CDR2 SYGVKD.

The chain couples TRBV29-1 to TRBJ2-5; 14 nucleotides line up with TRBD2. The ends lost 8 bases at V and 4 bases at J; junction bases unmatched: 15. The CDR3 extends over 17 amino acids. Looked up from germline, CDR1 is SQVTM and CDR2 is ANQGSEA. DNA of the CDR3: TGCAGCATAAGCGGGGAGTATGGACTAGCGGGGGGAGAGACCCAGTACTTC. Its protein product is CSISGEYGLAGGETQYF.

This clonotype is a singleton in its sample. CDR3 sequence reads: CASRDYGTGLYF. The CDR3 nucleotides read TGTGCCAGCAGAGATTATGGGACAGGACTGTACTTC. V usage is TRBV28 and J usage is TRBJ2-7; 8 nucleotides match TRBD1. The CDR3 has 12 amino acids. Germline CDR1 and CDR2: MDHEN and SYDVKM. V lost 6 bases, J lost 12 bases, and 10 bases stayed unmatched.

The chain links TRBV6-6 to TRBJ2-3; a possible D gene is TRBD1 (6 bases). The CDR3 runs 15 residues. V shed 0 bases and J shed 5 bases, with 12 bases lying between them. CDR1 and CDR2 from the germline V gene are MNHNY and SVGAGI (reference sequence). The CDR3 nucleotides read TGTGCCAGCAGTTACTCGGGACAATTAAGAGATACGCAGTATTTT. Translated: CASSYSGQLRDTQYF.

The chain couples TRBV28 to TRBJ2-7; either TRBD1 or TRBD2 may supply D (6 bases each). The CDR3 runs to 16 residues. The ends were cut back, 4 bases at V and 5 bases at J, with 21 bases in the middle. CDR1 and CDR2 (germline): MDHEN, SYDVKM. The CDR3: CASSSPGGGFFDEQYF. Written as DNA, the CDR3 is TGTGCCAGCAGTTCCCCAGGAGGGGGGTTTTTCGACGAGCAGTACTTC.